The 26 T cell receptor beta chains presented below share a single source sample, sequenced in a study of blood T cell repertoires in COVID-19. Sequencing was performed with immunoSEQ multiplex PCR; in TCRdb, only in-frame clones are kept and a portion is missing. Counted here are around 200,000 clones, around four fifths occurring once; the ten biggest clones make up around 15%. What was sequenced was peripheral blood. The receptors were sampled from a woman in her sixties or seventies with COVID-19, enrolled during active disease.

Points on this clone: Possible read error: a much larger clone is one base away. The chain carries TRBV12-3 or TRBV12-4 and TRBJ1-1; no firm D call. V shed 5 bases and J shed 4 bases, with 5 bases lying between them. The CDR3 contains 11 residues. The CDR3 sequence is CASSPFTEAFF. CDR3 DNA sequence: TGTGCCAGCAGTCCTTTCACTGAAGCTTTCTTT.

The chain couples TRBV5-6 to TRBJ1-4; D may be TRBD1 (6 bases). Per germline, CDR1 SGHDT and CDR2 YYEEEE. The CDR3 length is 17 residues. V lost 2 bases and J 3 bases, leaving 17 bases between the germline ends. As DNA, the CDR3 is TGTGCCAGCAGCTTTAAACAGGGTCATATGGCTAATGAAAAACTGTTTTTT. Protein product: CASSFKQGHMANEKLFF. Drawing the rest from reference TRBV5-6 and TRBJ1-4, the complete variable domain is DAGVTQSPTHLIKTRGQQVTLRCSPKSGHDTVSWYQQALGQGPQFIFQYYEEEERQRGNFPDRFSGHQFPNYSSELNVNALLLGDSALYLCASSFKQGHMANEKLFFGSGTQLSVL.

The V and J genes are TRBV18 and TRBJ2-6, with 8 bases lining up with TRBD1. V was pared by 3 bases and J by 3 bases, with 10 bases of the junction left unmatched. The germline CDR1 and CDR2 sequences are KGHSH and LQKENI. The CDR3 runs 18 residues. This chain's CDR3 is CASSPPGTGANGANVLTF. DNA for the CDR3: TGTGCCAGCTCACCTCCCGGGACAGGAGCTAATGGGGCCAACGTCCTGACTTTC.

The genes are TRBV28 and TRBJ1-5; 10 bases map to TRBD1. The CDR3 has 15 residues. Germline-derived CDR1 and CDR2 are MDHEN and SYDVKM. Trimming took 5 bases from V and 5 from J; bases not matched to a gene: 6. The CDR3 DNA is TGTGCCAGCAGTGCCGTGGACAGGGGGTATCAGCCCCAGCATTTT. It encodes CASSAVDRGYQPQHF. Full variable domain (missing parts from reference TRBV28 and TRBJ1-5): DVKVTQSSRYLVKRTGEKVFLECVQDMDHENMFWYRQDPGLGLRLIYFSYDVKMKEKGDIPEGYSVSREKKERFSLILESASTNQTSMYLCASSAVDRGYQPQHFGDGTRLSIL.

The rearrangement joins TRBV28 to TRBJ1-2; D perhaps matches TRBD1 (6 bases). CDR1 is MDHEN, CDR2 SYDVKM, per germline. V lost 5 bases, J lost 1 base, and 14 bases lay in between. This CDR3 comprises 15 residues. Here the CDR3 reads CASSPGTFLNYGYTF. The CDR3 coding sequence is TGTGCCAGCAGTCCCGGGACATTCCTTAACTATGGCTACACCTTC.

This clone was counted only a few times. The chain is built from TRBV25-1 and TRBJ1-3; TRBD1 might be the D (6 bases). Germline lookup yields CDR1 MGHDK and CDR2 SYGVNS. The ends were cut back, 8 bases at V and 4 bases at J, with 12 bases in the middle. This CDR3 contains 13 residues. CDR3 amino acids: CASGRGSGNTIYF. The CDR3 nucleotides are TGTGCCAGCGGCAGGGGCTCGGGAAACACCATATATTTT. Drawing the rest from reference TRBV25-1 and TRBJ1-3, the complete variable domain is EADIYQTPRYLVIGTGKKITLECSQTMGHDKMYWYQQDPGMELHLIHYSYGVNSTEKGDLSSESTVSRIRTEHFPLTLESARPSHTSQYLCASGRGSGNTIYFGEGSWLTVV.

The table lists this clone with a few counts. V gene TRBV6-5 combines with J gene TRBJ1-6; D unclear. The V and J ends lost 7 bases and 7 bases respectively, with 14 bases between them. The germline CDR1 and CDR2 sequences are MNHEY and SVGAGI. The CDR3 loop spans 14 amino acids. The CDR3 here is CASTTNRGNSPLHF. Written as DNA, the CDR3 is TGTGCCAGCACCACCAACAGAGGGAATTCACCCCTCCACTTT.

DNA of the CDR3: TGTGCCAGCTCACCGGGGACAGAAAATGAAAAACTGTTTTTT. Encoded protein: CASSPGTENEKLFF. The chain joins TRBV18 to TRBJ1-4, with 7 positions matching TRBD1. J was trimmed by 5 bases and V by 3 bases; bases with no gene match: 3. The CDR3 has 14 amino acids. The germline V gene has CDR1 KGHSH and CDR2 LQKENI.

This chain joins TRBV28 and TRBJ2-1; no clear D. Per germline, CDR1 MDHEN and CDR2 SYDVKM. This CDR3 is 15 amino acids long. The V and J ends lost 5 bases and 1 base respectively, with 12 bases between them. The chain's CDR3 is CASSPSWSSYNEQFF. DNA of the CDR3: TGTGCCAGCAGTCCTTCGTGGAGTTCCTACAATGAGCAGTTCTTC.

The chain links TRBV6-5 to TRBJ1-5; D is possibly TRBD1 (5 bases). The ends were cut back, 6 bases at V and 0 bases at J, with 12 bases in the middle. Germline loops: CDR1 MNHEY, CDR2 SVGAGI. The CDR3 has 15 residues. The CDR3 reads CASRNDRNSNQPQHF. CDR3 bases: TGTGCCAGCAGGAACGACAGAAATAGCAATCAGCCCCAGCATTTT.

The chain combines TRBV7-9 with TRBJ2-3; 11 nucleotides line up with TRBD2. V was pared by 2 bases and J by 2 bases, with 3 bases of the junction left unmatched. This CDR3 is 16 amino acids long. Looked up from germline, CDR1 is SEHNR and CDR2 is FQNEAQ (reference sequence). CDR3 in amino acids: CASSLLTSGITDTQYF. The CDR3 bases are TGTGCCAGCAGCTTATTGACTAGCGGGATCACAGATACGCAGTATTTT.

The V call is TRBV10-3, the J call TRBJ2-7; D not certain. Trimming left V 10 bases short and J 2 bases short, with 18 bases between. CDR3 length: 14 residues. Germline lookup yields CDR1 ENHRY and CDR2 SYGVKD. The CDR3 DNA sequence: TGTGCCACCAGCCGTTCCTCTTTCGCCTACGAGCAGTACGTC. It translates to CATSRSSFAYEQYV.

As DNA, the CDR3 is TGTGCCAGCAGCGTTGAAGCGGGAGGTCGGGGCGAGCAGTACTTC. Its translation: CASSVEAGGRGEQYF. This chain links TRBV9 with TRBJ2-7; 9 bases are shared with TRBD2. CDR3 length: 15 residues. CDR1 SGDLS and CDR2 YYNGEE come from the germline V gene. V was pared by 2 bases and J by 6 bases, with 9 bases of the junction left unmatched.

The CDR3 here is CASSQGHREETQYF. Written as DNA, the CDR3 is TGTGCCAGCAGTCAGGGACACAGGGAAGAGACCCAGTACTTC. The J gene is TRBJ2-5, the V gene TRBV7-8, with a possible D match to TRBD1 (6 bases). V was pared by 6 bases and J by 3 bases, with 14 bases between. This CDR3 spans 14 amino acids. Per the germline V gene, CDR1 is SGHVS and CDR2 is FQNEAQ.

This chain links TRBV6-5 with TRBJ2-3; the match to TRBD2 covers 12 bases. The CDR3 sequence is 15 residues long. J gave up 2 bases and V 6 bases, and 3 bases lay outside the gene matches. Per germline, CDR1 MNHEY and CDR2 SVGAGI. The CDR3 reads CASRRLAGVTDTQYF. Written as DNA, the CDR3 is TGTGCCAGCAGGCGACTAGCGGGGGTCACAGATACGCAGTATTTT.

V gene TRBV18 combines with J gene TRBJ2-1, with 11 bases lining up with TRBD2. V dropped 6 bases and J dropped 3; count of bases not matched to a gene: 7. CDR3 size: 16 residues. Germline V gene sequence: CDR1 KGHSH, CDR2 LQKENI. The CDR3, as DNA: TGTGCCAGCTCCCTCACTAGCGGGAGCGTCTACAATGAGCAGTTCTTC. This gives the protein CASSLTSGSVYNEQFF.

V gene TRBV14 combines with J gene TRBJ2-1, with D perhaps TRBD1 (5 bases). The germline V gene has CDR1 SGHDN and CDR2 FVKESK. The CDR3 is 15 residues long. The V and J ends lost 4 bases and 1 base respectively, with 11 bases between them. Here the CDR3 reads CASSPSRQSYNEQFF. CDR3 DNA sequence: TGTGCCAGCAGCCCATCGAGACAGTCCTACAATGAGCAGTTCTTC. Looking up the rest from reference TRBV14 and TRBJ2-1 gives the full variable domain: EAGVTQFPSHSVIEKGQTVTLRCDPISGHDNLYWYRRVMGKEIKFLLHFVKESKQDESGMPNNRFLAERTGGTYSTLKVQPAELEDSGVYFCASSPSRQSYNEQFFGPGTRLTVL.

V gene TRBV11-2 combines with J gene TRBJ2-5, with 7 positions matching TRBD2. Germline V lookup: CDR1 SGHAT, CDR2 FQNNGV. CDR3 size: 16 residues. V lost 2 bases and J lost 1; bases outside the gene matches: 7. CDR3 nucleotide sequence: TGTGCCAGCAGCTTAAGGGCTAGCGGATTCCAAGAGACCCAGTACTTC. Protein sequence: CASSLRASGFQETQYF. The variable domain in full, completed from reference TRBV11-2 and TRBJ2-5, reads EAGVAQSPRYKIIEKRQSVAFWCNPISGHATLYWYQQILGQGPKLLIQFQNNGVVDDSQLPKDRFSAERLKGVDSTLKIQPAKLEDSAVYLCASSLRASGFQETQYFGPGTRLLVL.

This chain connects TRBV12-3 or TRBV12-4 to TRBJ1-1; maybe TRBD1 (5 bases). CDR3 length: 13 amino acids. The ends were cut back, 5 bases at V and 1 base at J, with 8 bases in the middle. CDR3 sequence (DNA): TGTGCCAGCAGTCGACAGCAGAACACTGAAGCTTTCTTT. Translation: CASSRQQNTEAFF.

This chain uses TRBV10-3 with TRBJ2-7, with D uncertain. Germline CDR1 reads ENHRY; CDR2 reads SYGVKD. V shed 10 bases and J shed 2 bases, with 12 bases lying between them. This CDR3 is 12 amino acids long. The CDR3 loop reads CATQKSPYEQYF. For the CDR3, the DNA is TGTGCCACCCAGAAATCGCCCTACGAGCAGTACTTC.

This chain uses TRBV3-1 (or the pseudogene TRBV3-2) with TRBJ2-2; no definite D call. The CDR3 consists of 17 residues. The germline V gene encodes CDR1 LGHDT and CDR2 YNNKEL (reference sequence). Trimming cost V 1 base and J 0 bases, with 12 bases left between them. CDR3 DNA sequence: TGTGCCAGCAGCCAAGTTACCGGCAGGACGAACACCGGGGAGCTGTTTTTT. Translated, it gives CASSQVTGRTNTGELFF.

V and J are TRBV2 and TRBJ2-3; 10 bases line up with TRBD1. Losses at the gene ends were 6 bases for V and 8 bases for J; bases not matched to a gene: 5. This CDR3 spans 13 amino acids. From germline, CDR1 is SNHLY and CDR2 FYNNEI. DNA for the CDR3: TGTGCCAGCAGCCCGACAGGGGGCGCTACGCAGTATTTT. Protein product: CASSPTGGATQYF.

This rearrangement joins TRBV28 to TRBJ2-7, with a possible D match to TRBD2 (5 bases). V gave up 6 bases and J gave up 2 bases, with 11 bases separating them. Germline CDR1 reads MDHEN; CDR2 reads SYDVKM. This CDR3 contains 13 residues. CDR3 residues: CASSTGMTYEQYF. The CDR3 region has the DNA TGTGCCAGCAGCACGGGAATGACCTACGAGCAGTACTTC.

CDR3 amino acids: CASSLGDREYYGYTF. DNA for the CDR3: TGCGCCAGCAGCTTAGGGGACAGGGAGTACTATGGCTACACCTTC. The chain couples TRBV5-1 to TRBJ1-2; TRBD1 aligns across 9 bases. V lost 2 bases and J lost 3; bases outside the gene matches: 5. The germline V gene has CDR1 SGHRS and CDR2 YFSETQ. The CDR3 extends over 15 amino acids.

The rearrangement joins TRBV19 to TRBJ2-1; TRBD2 is a possible D gene (7 bases). The CDR3 is 15 amino acids. V gave up 6 bases and J gave up 7 bases, with 19 bases separating them. Germline CDR1 reads LNHDA; CDR2 reads SQIVND (reference sequence). CDR3 residues: CASSLGGGSFNEQFF. DNA of the CDR3: TGTGCCAGTAGCCTTGGGGGCGGGAGTTTTAATGAGCAGTTCTTC.

The rearrangement uses TRBV4-2 and TRBJ1-3; unclear D gene. V was trimmed by 1 base and J by 2 bases, leaving 6 bases between them. CDR1 and CDR2 from the germline V gene are LGHNA and YNFKEQ. CDR3 length equals 14 residues. The CDR3 coding sequence is TGTGCCAGCAGCCAAGGGTCGGCTGGAAACACCATATATTTT. This sequence encodes CASSQGSAGNTIYF.